The clone carrying this T cell receptor beta chain was counted at least ten times. Its cognate antigen is unknown. This sample was taken from a study of T cells in Graves' hyperthyroidism and ophthalmopathy. The study's findings and limits: From stable hyperthyroidism, ophthalmopathy was separated by a 13 V-J model.

Uncontrolled infections, other autoimmune diseases, pregnancy or lactation led to exclusion of patients. Each diagnosis was grounded in clinical symptoms, serum thyroxine and TRAb, thyroid ultrasound, and orbital computed tomography. Amplified TCR beta CDR3 regions derived from RNA transcripts. The HTBI primer set drove a first-round RT-PCR of the TCR CDR3. TCRdb reprocessed the multiplex PCR reads via MiXCR and lists one record per CDR3 protein. Found here are 300,000 to 350,000 distinct CDR3 sequences, 15% to 20% of them singletons; the top ten hold about 16%. CDR1 SEHNR and CDR2 FQNEAQ come from the germline V gene (reference sequence). The CDR3 is 13 residues long. Trimming stripped 3 bases from V and 6 bases from J, with 11 bases between.

The TCR originated in a woman aged 35 to 49 with Graves' ophthalmopathy. The sample comprised blood. The chain carries TRBV7-9 and TRBJ1-1; D uncertain. CDR3 DNA: TGTGCCAGCAGCTTGTCGGGTCGGGCTGAAGCTTTCTTT. Translated, it gives CASSLSGRAEAFF.